The rows below give T cell receptor beta chains drawn from one sample of a study of CD4 T cells in relation to SARS-CoV-2 and coronaviruses. Sequencing was performed with immunoSEQ multiplex PCR; in TCRdb, only in-frame clones are kept and a portion is missing. The table records 35,000 to 45,000 clones, approximately 90% of them present only once. Sequencing used memory CD4+ T cells from PBMCs. All receptors derive from an adult with COVID-19. Each CDR3 is given with its conserved first and last residue. The D gene is left open where the match is weak. Clone size is shown for a subset of rows, as once, few, many or a class of expanded clone.

v_gene	j_gene	abundance	d_gene	CDR3nt	CDR3aa
TRBV5-6	TRBJ1-3	once	-	TGTGCCAGCAGCTTGATGGACAGAAGGTTAGCTGGAAACACCATATATTTT	CASSLMDRRLAGNTIYF
TRBV19	TRBJ1-1	-	TRBD1	TGTGCCACCGGACGCCACAGGGGGATGAACACTGAAGCTTTCTTT	CATGRHRGMNTEAFF
TRBV29-1	TRBJ1-1	-	-	TGCAGGGGTACACGGAACACTGAAGCTTTCTTT	CRGTRNTEAFF
TRBV25-1	TRBJ1-2	-	-	TGTGCCAGCAGTTACCGAGGGGCTCAGGGCTACACCTTC	CASSYRGAQGYTF
TRBV14	TRBJ2-5	-	-	TGTGCCAGCAGCCTGAACTTGCGGGATCAAGAGACCCAGTACTTC	CASSLNLRDQETQYF
TRBV2	TRBJ2-2	-	-	TGTGCCAGCACCTCCGCGAACACCGGGGAGCTGTTTTTT	CASTSANTGELFF
TRBV3-1/TRBV3-2	TRBJ2-3	-	TRBD1	TGTGCCAGCAGCCCCCGACAGGGTTTGACAGATACGCAGTATTTT	CASSPRQGLTDTQYF
TRBV3-1/TRBV3-2	TRBJ2-2	-	TRBD2	TGTGCCAGCAGCCAAGTCGCGGGGGGGGGAGTCGGGGAGCTGTTTTTT	CASSQVAGGGVGELFF
TRBV12-3/TRBV12-4	TRBJ1-5	few	-	TGTGCCAGCAGTTTAAATTTGGTACAGCCCCAGCATTTT	CASSLNLVQPQHF
TRBV6-7	TRBJ2-2	-	-	TGTGCCAGCAGTTACCCCCCAAGGGGGGATAATGCCCCGGACCTATGGGGGGAGCTGTTTTTT	CASSYPPRGDNAPDLWGELFF
TRBV7-9	TRBJ2-1	-	-	TGTGCCAGCAGCTTCTCCCCACTCAATGAGCAGTTCTTC	CASSFSPLNEQFF
TRBV11-2	TRBJ2-7	-	-	TGTGCCAGCAGCTTCGAACCCACAGGGACCGGGGAGCAGTACTTC	CASSFEPTGTGEQYF
TRBV27	TRBJ2-7	-	-	TGTGCCAGCAGTTTATTTTTAGGGGTCTCCTACGAGCAGTACTTC	CASSLFLGVSYEQYF
TRBV18	TRBJ2-1	-	TRBD2	TGTGCCAGCTCACCACCGGGTAGAACGGGGGGGAACAATGAGCAGTTCTTC	CASSPPGRTGGNNEQFF
TRBV7-9	TRBJ2-2	few	-	TGTGCCAGCAGCTTCAGGGGACCCACCGGGGAGCTGTTTTTT	CASSFRGPTGELFF
TRBV4-2	TRBJ2-5	-	-	TGTGCCAGCAGCCAAGGGGGGGTCGGCGAGACCCAGTACTTC	CASSQGGVGETQYF
TRBV19	TRBJ2-1	-	TRBD2	TGTGCCAGTACTCCGACTAGCGGGGGATCTTATGAGCAGTTCTTC	CASTPTSGGSYEQFF
TRBV19	TRBJ2-5	-	TRBD2	TGTGCCAGTAGTCAAAACTACGGGACTACCAAAGAGACCCAGTACTTC	CASSQNYGTTKETQYF
TRBV28	TRBJ1-5	-	-	TGTGCCAGCAGTTCCGGGGGGAGCAATCAGCCCCAGCATTTT	CASSSGGSNQPQHF
TRBV3-1/TRBV3-2	TRBJ1-1	once	-	TGTGCCAGCAGCCGGGGACTGGGCACTGAAGCTTTCTTT	CASSRGLGTEAFF
TRBV5-6	TRBJ1-4	-	TRBD1	TGTGCCAGCAGCGACAAGGGGGCTACTAATGAAAAACTGTTTTTT	CASSDKGATNEKLFF
TRBV6-5	TRBJ2-1	-	-	TGTGCCAGCAGTTACTTTGGGGGGGGGCCTATCAATGAGCAGTTCTTC	CASSYFGGGPINEQFF
TRBV30	TRBJ1-4	-	-	TGTGCCTGGAGTTGGGGGGCGCGGGAAAAACTGTTTTTT	CAWSWGAREKLFF
TRBV29-1	TRBJ1-2	few	TRBD1	TGCAGCGTTACGACGAGGTCAGGGGGTGGCTATGGCTACACCTTC	CSVTTRSGGGYGYTF
TRBV5-4	TRBJ2-6	-	-	TGTGCCAGCAACGAATACAGATCTGGGGCCAACGTCCTGACTTTC	CASNEYRSGANVLTF
TRBV5-1	TRBJ2-2	-	-	TGCGCCAGCAGCTTGGCACCGTACACCGGGGAGCTGTTTTTT	CASSLAPYTGELFF
TRBV27	TRBJ2-7	-	-	TGTGCCAGCAGTTTTCAGGGGTACAACGAGCAGTACTTC	CASSFQGYNEQYF
TRBV6-5	TRBJ1-2	-	TRBD1	TGTGCCAGCAGTCCGGGACAGGGGAGAGGAGGCTACACCTTC	CASSPGQGRGGYTF
TRBV5-8	TRBJ1-4	-	TRBD1	TGTGCCAGCAGCTTGAGGACAGGGTATGGGTCAAATGAAAAACTGTTTTTT	CASSLRTGYGSNEKLFF
TRBV19	TRBJ2-7	-	TRBD2	TGTGCCAGTAGCCCACCGGGGGGGCAGGCCTCCTACGAGCAGTACTTC	CASSPPGGQASYEQYF
TRBV5-1	TRBJ1-1	-	TRBD1	TGCGCCAGCAGCGAAGGACAGGGAGGTTATGGGAATGAAGCTTTCTTT	CASSEGQGGYGNEAFF
TRBV5-1	TRBJ1-1	-	TRBD1	TGCGCCAGCAGCTTCCGGACAGGGGGTACTGAAGCTTTCTTT	CASSFRTGGTEAFF
TRBV7-3	TRBJ2-2	-	-	TGTGCCAGCAGCTCAACCCTGGGCGGGGAGCTGTTTTTT	CASSSTLGGELFF
TRBV9	TRBJ2-7	-	TRBD1	TGTGCCAGCAGCGTAGGAGCCTCGGACAGGGGGCATGTCTCCTACGAGCAGTACTTC	CASSVGASDRGHVSYEQYF
TRBV11-1	TRBJ1-2	-	-	TGTGCCAGCAGCCAAGACGGGAACTATGGCTACACCTTC	CASSQDGNYGYTF
TRBV19	TRBJ1-1	-	TRBD1	TGTGCCAGTAGTATTTTGGGACAGGGGGCTTCAGAAGCTTTCTTT	CASSILGQGASEAFF
TRBV6-5	TRBJ2-1	-	-	TGTGCCACAGCGGAGGGACCGAGAGAGCAGTTCTTC	CATAEGPREQFF
TRBV7-8	TRBJ2-2	-	TRBD2	TGTGCCAGCACTAGGGCTAGCGGGGGCGCGAACACCGGGGAGCTGTTTTTT	CASTRASGGANTGELFF
TRBV11-2	TRBJ1-4	-	-	TGTGCCAGCAGCTTACCGGGGGCGGGTGAAAAACTGTTTTTT	CASSLPGAGEKLFF
TRBV7-2	TRBJ2-1	-	-	TGTGCCAGCAGCTTAGGATCTTCGGGGCAGTTCTTC	CASSLGSSGQFF
TRBV7-8	TRBJ2-3	-	-	TGTGCCAGCAGCTTAGAAGGGGGCACAGATACGCAGTATTTT	CASSLEGGTDTQYF
TRBV7-2	TRBJ2-3	-	-	TGTGCCAGCAGCTCTCCCCGGCGTGTTGGGAGGCGGGCAGATACGCAGTATTTT	CASSSPRRVGRRADTQYF
TRBV12-5	TRBJ2-6	-	-	TGTGCTAGTGGTTCCGCAGACCGGGGTATTAAGGCTGGGGCCAACGTCCTGACTTTC	CASGSADRGIKAGANVLTF
TRBV3-1/TRBV3-2	TRBJ2-6	-	-	TGTGCCAGCAGCCAAGGAGGCTTCGCAGGGGTCGGGGCCAACGTCCTGACTTTC	CASSQGGFAGVGANVLTF
TRBV5-6	TRBJ2-7	-	-	TGTGCCAGCAGCTTGTTCAAGGGCTACGAGCAGTACTTC	CASSLFKGYEQYF
TRBV7-3	TRBJ2-3	-	-	TGTGCCAGCAGCCCCGGGCTTTTCGGCACAGATACGCAGTATTTT	CASSPGLFGTDTQYF
TRBV6-6	TRBJ1-5	-	TRBD1	TGTGCCAGCAGACCGGGACAGGGGATCAGCAATCAGCCCCAGCATTTT	CASRPGQGISNQPQHF
TRBV2	TRBJ2-1	-	TRBD2	TGTGCCAGCAGCGAGTTACTAGCGGGAGGCCTCAATGAGCAGTTCTTC	CASSELLAGGLNEQFF
TRBV19	TRBJ1-1	-	TRBD1	TGTGCCAGTACAGGGGGCCGGATAAGCTTGAACACTGAAGCTTTCTTT	CASTGGRISLNTEAFF
TRBV28	TRBJ2-1	-	TRBD1	TGTGCCAGCGCTATGACAGGGGTTTCCTACAATGAGCAGTTCTTC	CASAMTGVSYNEQFF
TRBV18	TRBJ2-5	-	TRBD1	TGTGCCAGCTCAGGGCTCAGGGGGCAAGAGACCCAGTACTTC	CASSGLRGQETQYF
TRBV20-1	TRBJ1-5	-	-	TGCAGTGCTAGTCGGACAGCCGAAGGCAATCAGCCCCAGCATTTT	CSASRTAEGNQPQHF
TRBV25-1	TRBJ1-3	-	-	TGTGCCAGCACCACGGGGGCCGGAAACACCATATATTTT	CASTTGAGNTIYF
TRBV7-8	TRBJ1-3	-	-	TGTGCCAGCAGCCCTACAGGGTTTCCGTCTGGAAACACCATATATTTT	CASSPTGFPSGNTIYF
TRBV18	TRBJ2-1	-	-	TGTGCCAGCTCACCAGGGAATGAGCAGTTCTTC	CASSPGNEQFF
TRBV6-5	TRBJ2-7	-	TRBD1	TGTGCCAGCACCTCACAGGGGGCCGGGGAGCAGTACTTC	CASTSQGAGEQYF
TRBV6-4	TRBJ2-1	-	-	TGTGCCAGCGCCGGGCCCTACAATGAGCAGTTCTTC	CASAGPYNEQFF
TRBV3-1/TRBV3-2	TRBJ1-4	-	TRBD1	TGTGCCAGCAGTACGGGACAGGGGCCAACTAATGAAAAACTGTTTTTT	CASSTGQGPTNEKLFF
TRBV13	TRBJ1-1	-	-	TGTGCCAGCAGCTTACATACCGGCTGGTGGACTGAAGCTTTCTTT	CASSLHTGWWTEAFF
TRBV15	TRBJ1-4	few	-	TGTGCCACCAGCCCGTTCGAGTTGGGGGAAAAACTGTTTTTT	CATSPFELGEKLFF